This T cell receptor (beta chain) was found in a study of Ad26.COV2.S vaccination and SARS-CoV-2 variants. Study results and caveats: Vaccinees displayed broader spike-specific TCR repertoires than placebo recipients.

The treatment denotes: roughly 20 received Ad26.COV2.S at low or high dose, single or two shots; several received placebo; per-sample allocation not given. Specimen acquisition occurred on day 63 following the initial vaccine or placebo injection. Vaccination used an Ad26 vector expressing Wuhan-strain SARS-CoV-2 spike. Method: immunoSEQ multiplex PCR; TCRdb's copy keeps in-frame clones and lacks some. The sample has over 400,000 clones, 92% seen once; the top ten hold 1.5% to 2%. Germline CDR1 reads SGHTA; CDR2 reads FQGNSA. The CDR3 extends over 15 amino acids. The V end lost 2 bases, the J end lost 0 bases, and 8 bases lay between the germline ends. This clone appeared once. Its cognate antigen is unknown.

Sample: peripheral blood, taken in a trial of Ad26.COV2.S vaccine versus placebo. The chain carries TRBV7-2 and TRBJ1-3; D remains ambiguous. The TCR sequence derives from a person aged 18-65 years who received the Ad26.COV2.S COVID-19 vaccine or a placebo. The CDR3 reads CASSLSVTSGNTIYF. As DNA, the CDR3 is TGTGCCAGCAGCTTAAGCGTTACCTCTGGAAACACCATATATTTT.